The rows below give T cell receptor beta chains drawn from one sample of a study of tumor-infiltrating lymphocytes in primary liver carcinoma. TCRdb reprocessed the multiplex PCR reads with MiXCR, giving one entry per CDR3 protein. The repertoire holds some 180,000 distinct CDR3 sequences, with around 81% as singletons. Sequencing was done on a sample of tumor tissue from primary liver carcinoma. Source of these receptors: a man between 40 and 49 years old with primary liver carcinoma and hepatitis B virus infection. CDR3s include the opening cysteine and the closing phenylalanine or tryptophan. The D gene is left open where the match is weak. Clone size is shown for a subset of rows, as once, few, many or a class of expanded clone.

clone size	V gene	D gene	J gene	CDR3 protein	CDR3 DNA
NA	TRBV11-2	NA	TRBJ2-1	CASVFTEVNEQFF	TGTGCCAGCGTCTTCACAGAGGTCAATGAGCAGTTCTTC
NA	TRBV2	TRBD2	TRBJ2-1	CVSSEVAGEYGEQFF	TGTGTCAGCAGTGAAGTAGCGGGAGAATATGGTGAGCAGTTCTTC
once	TRBV10-3	NA	TRBJ1-1	CAISYARTTETFF	TGTGCCATCAGTTACGCCCGGACCACTGAAACTTTCTTT
NA	TRBV29-1	NA	TRBJ2-7	CSAGWGNHEQNF	TGTAGCGCGGGTTGGGGTAATCACGAGCAGAATTTC
NA	TRBV14	NA	TRBJ2-7	CARSQEPQSYVQYF	TGTGCCAGAAGCCAAGAACCGCAGTCCTACGTGCAGTACTTC
NA	TRBV5-5	NA	TRBJ2-3	CTNSLTGGHPDTQYF	TGTACCAACAGCTTGACCGGGGGACACCCAGATACGCAGTATTTT
NA	TRBV6-5	NA	TRBJ2-1	CDSSYAVLNEQFF	TGTGACAGCAGTTACGCCGTATTAAACGAGCAATTCTTC
NA	TRBV4-2	NA	TRBJ2-1	CASSNAGGRGNNEQFF	TGTGCCAGCAGCAACGCCGGGGGACGGGGGAACAATGAGCAATTCTTC
many	TRBV5-1	TRBD2	TRBJ2-1	CASSLEQGLAGNYNEQFF	TGCGCCAGCAGCTTGGAGCAGGGACTAGCGGGAAATTACAATGAGCAGTTCTTC
many	TRBV5-6	TRBD1	TRBJ1-3	CASSLGTGAIGNTIYF	TGTGCCAGCAGCTTGGGGACAGGGGCTATTGGAAACACCATATATTTT
NA	TRBV20-1	NA	TRBJ2-7	CSARIGGRSYGQYF	TGCAGTGCTAGAATAGGGGGAAGGTCCTACGGGCAGTACTTC
NA	TRBV10-2	NA	TRBJ2-7	CAISAGTSYEQYF	TGCGCCATCAGTGCGGGAACATCCTACGAGCAGTACTTC
NA	TRBV5-4	NA	TRBJ2-7	CASSLGGTCEQHF	TGTGCCAGCAGCTTGGGGGGTACCTGCGAGCAGCACTTC
NA	TRBV29-1	TRBD1	TRBJ2-1	CSVLGQGTYNEHFF	TGCAGCGTCCTTGGACAGGGGACCTACAATGAACACTTCTTC
NA	TRBV28	TRBD2	TRBJ2-4	CASSSWTSGLSKNIQYF	TGTGCCAGCAGTTCATGGACTAGCGGCCTATCCAAAAACATTCAGTACTTC
medium-sized	TRBV11-2	TRBD2	TRBJ2-1	CASSQTSGSNNEQFF	TGTGCCAGCAGCCAGACTAGCGGGAGCAACAATGAGCAGTTCTTC
NA	TRBV12-3/TRBV12-4	NA	TRBJ2-5	CASSLNGVETPYF	TGTGCCAGCAGTTTGAACGGGGTAGAGACCCCGTACTTC
once	TRBV11-1	NA	TRBJ2-1	CASSSNGISKLFNEQFF	TGTGCCAGCAGCTCAAACGGGATAAGCAAGTTGTTTAATGAACAGTTCTTC
many	TRBV6-5	TRBD1	TRBJ1-2	CASSYSWDSYGYTF	TGTGCCAGCAGTTACTCGTGGGACAGCTATGGCTACACCTTC
NA	TRBV4-2	TRBD1	TRBJ1-6	CDSSQPEPGQGNSLLHF	TGTGACAGCAGCCAACCAGAACCGGGACAGGGGAATTCACTCCTCCACTTT
NA	TRBV10-3	NA	TRBJ2-7	CAISWGRGAPKDYEQYF	TGTGCCATCAGTTGGGGACGGGGGGCCCCAAAAGACTACGAGCAGTACTTC
NA	TRBV30	TRBD1	TRBJ2-4	CAWSVLGTGTIMYF	TGTGCCTGGAGTGTACTCGGGACAGGGACCATTATGTACTTC
NA	TRBV29-1	NA	TRBJ2-2	CNVAQKPTGELFF	TGCAACGTTGCACAAAAACCGACAGGGGAGCTGTTTTTT
once	TRBV7-9	NA	TRBJ1-5	CVSSSSGVSNQPLHF	TGTGTCAGCAGCTCCTCAGGGGTTAGCAATCAGCCCCTGCATTTT
NA	TRBV6-2/TRBV6-3	NA	TRBJ2-7	CASSIPISGGYEQYF	TGTGCCAGCAGCATTCCGATTAGCGGAGGGTACGAGCAATACTTC
once	TRBV4-3	TRBD1	TRBJ1-3	CASSQDVTGGGNTIYF	TGCGCCAGCAGCCAAGACGTGACAGGGGGTGGAAACACCATATATTTT